Listed here is a single TCR beta chain. What it recognizes is unknown. The junction differs from germline at one of its ends, possibly a read error. A second PCR, run for roughly 7 to 12 cycles, used a sample-barcoded 5' primer plus a J-beta primer mix. Via MiXCR, TCRdb re-called the 5' RACE reads, giving one row per CDR3 protein. The table records approximately 1.5 million distinct CDR3 sequences, around 35% of them present only once. These data are taken from a study of blood T cells in healthy people across ages. Whole-study results and caveats: Any changes in expanded clonotypes were possibly confounded, as donor CMV status remained unknown. With age, beta diversity per million T cells declined roughly linearly, significantly by 30 to 50.

This sequence was found in a woman between 25 and 40 years old in good health. Sample: blood.

CDR3 amino acids: CVSSQGQGPYEQYF. For the CDR3, the DNA is TGCGTCAGCAGCCAAGGGCAGGGCCCCTACGAGCAGTACTTC. The chain links TRBV4-1 to TRBJ2-7; D is perhaps TRBD1 (5 bases). CDR1 is MGHRA and CDR2 is YSYEKL in the germline V gene. This CDR3 contains 14 residues.